These T cell receptor beta chains were read from a single sample in a study of neurological immune-mediated disorders. TCRdb reanalysed the 5' RACE reads using MiXCR and keeps one entry per CDR3 protein. The sample yields about 38,000 distinct CDR3 sequences, 11% seen once. Sequencing used CD4+ T cells from blood. Every receptor here comes from a young woman with HTLV-1-associated myelopathy (HAM/TSP). Both conserved end residues are part of each CDR3. The D gene is left open where the match is weak. Rows may omit the clone size; those that give it use once, few, many or a size class.

size: many
length: 13
D: NA
V: TRBV6-5
J: TRBJ2-7
DNA: TGTGCCAGCAGTTATAGACAGGCCTACGAGCAGTACTTC
CDR3: CASSYRQAYEQYF

size: many
length: 14
D: NA
V: TRBV5-4
J: TRBJ1-1
DNA: TGTGCCAGCAAGTCGGGGACCTTGAACACTGAAGCTTTCTTT
CDR3: CASKSGTLNTEAFF

size: many
length: 14
D: NA
V: TRBV20-1
J: TRBJ2-7
DNA: TGCAGTGCTTACCCCAGGGGCAGGGGATACGAGCAGTACTTC
CDR3: CSAYPRGRGYEQYF

size: many
length: 15
D: NA
V: TRBV18
J: TRBJ2-3
DNA: TGTGCCAGCTCACCCCGGGACGGGAACACAGATACGCAGTATTTT
CDR3: CASSPRDGNTDTQYF

size: many
length: 13
D: NA
V: TRBV20-1
J: TRBJ2-3
DNA: TGCAGTGCTAGCCCCTTGGGGTCAGATACGCAGTATTTT
CDR3: CSASPLGSDTQYF

size: many
length: 15
D: NA
V: TRBV7-2
J: TRBJ1-1
DNA: TGTGCCAGCAGCCGAAAAGCGACGGTGAACACTGAAGCTTTCTTT
CDR3: CASSRKATVNTEAFF

size: NA
length: 16
D: NA
V: TRBV5-1
J: TRBJ2-5
DNA: TGCGCCAGCGGCTTGGTGCCAGGGGAGGTGCAAGACACCCAGTACTTC
CDR3: CASGLVPGEVQDTQYF

size: many
length: 13
D: NA
V: TRBV20-1
J: TRBJ1-2
DNA: TGCAGTGCTCCAACTCGGGGGGTCTATGGCTACACCTTC
CDR3: CSAPTRGVYGYTF

size: many
length: 14
D: NA
V: TRBV3-1
J: TRBJ1-1
DNA: TGTGCCAGCAGCCAACTTAGCTGGAACACTGAAGCTTTCTTT
CDR3: CASSQLSWNTEAFF

size: few
length: 15
D: TRBD1
V: TRBV27
J: TRBJ1-1
DNA: TGTGCCAGCAGTTTCAACCCGGCAGGGGGCTCTGAAGCTTTCTTT
CDR3: CASSFNPAGGSEAFF

size: NA
length: 16
D: NA
V: TRBV18
J: TRBJ2-2
DNA: TGTGCCAGCTCACCACCGACTAGGGGGAACACCGGGGAGCTGTTTTTT
CDR3: CASSPPTRGNTGELFF

size: many
length: 16
D: NA
V: TRBV6-6
J: TRBJ2-1
DNA: TGTGCCAGCAGTGATTGGACAGACGCTCCCTACAATGAGCAGTTCTTC
CDR3: CASSDWTDAPYNEQFF

size: many
length: 15
D: TRBD2
V: TRBV7-2
J: TRBJ2-1
DNA: TGTGCCAGCAGCTCAACGACTAGCGGGGGGAATGAGCAGTTCTTC
CDR3: CASSSTTSGGNEQFF

size: many
length: 12
D: NA
V: TRBV20-1
J: TRBJ1-2
DNA: TGCAGTGCTACCGCCCTGATGAGTGGCTACACCTTC
CDR3: CSATALMSGYTF

size: many
length: 13
D: NA
V: TRBV7-9
J: TRBJ2-7
DNA: TGTGCCAGCAGCTGGGGACAAAACGCCGAGCAGTACTTC
CDR3: CASSWGQNAEQYF

size: many
length: 15
D: NA
V: TRBV12-3/TRBV12-4
J: TRBJ2-6
DNA: TGTGCCAGCAGTTTAAGGGGCCCTGGGGCCAACGTCCTGACTTTC
CDR3: CASSLRGPGANVLTF

size: few
length: 15
D: TRBD2
V: TRBV7-7
J: TRBJ2-3
DNA: TGTGCCAGCAGCACCAATAGCGGGGGCACAGATACGCAGTATTTT
CDR3: CASSTNSGGTDTQYF

size: many
length: 15
D: NA
V: TRBV12-3/TRBV12-4
J: TRBJ1-2
DNA: TGTGCCAGCAGATTGGGGCGGGGCGGATACTATGGCTACACCTTC
CDR3: CASRLGRGGYYGYTF

size: many
length: 12
D: NA
V: TRBV20-1
J: TRBJ1-2
DNA: TGCAGTGTACGGAAGGGCCACTATGGCTACACCTTC
CDR3: CSVRKGHYGYTF

size: many
length: 17
D: NA
V: TRBV11-1
J: TRBJ2-1
DNA: TGTGCCAGCAGCACCCAAGACGTGACTAACCCGCGCAATGAGCAGTTCTTC
CDR3: CASSTQDVTNPRNEQFF

size: many
length: 17
D: TRBD1
V: TRBV3-1
J: TRBJ2-3
DNA: TGTGCCAGCAGCCAAGAAGTGGACAGGTCTAGCACAGATACGCAGTATTTT
CDR3: CASSQEVDRSSTDTQYF

size: many
length: 14
D: NA
V: TRBV7-6
J: TRBJ2-7
DNA: TGTGCCAGCAGCCCAGGGTCGGGTACGGGAGAGCAGTACTTC
CDR3: CASSPGSGTGEQYF

size: many
length: 15
D: TRBD1
V: TRBV5-1
J: TRBJ2-2
DNA: TGCGCCAGCAGCGGAACAGGGGTGGGGACCGGGGAGCTGTTTTTT
CDR3: CASSGTGVGTGELFF